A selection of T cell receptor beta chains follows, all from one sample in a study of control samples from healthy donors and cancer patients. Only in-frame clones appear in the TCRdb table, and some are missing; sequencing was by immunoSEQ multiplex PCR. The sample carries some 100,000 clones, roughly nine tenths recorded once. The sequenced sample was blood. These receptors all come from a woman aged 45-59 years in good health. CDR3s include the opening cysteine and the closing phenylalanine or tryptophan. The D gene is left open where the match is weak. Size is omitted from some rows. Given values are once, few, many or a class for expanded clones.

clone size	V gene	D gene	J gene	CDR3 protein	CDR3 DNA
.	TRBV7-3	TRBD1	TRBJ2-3	CASSLGDRGATQYF	TGTGCCAGCAGCTTAGGGGACAGGGGGGCTACGCAGTATTTT
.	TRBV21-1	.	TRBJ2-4	CASSTTFSRQEEYF	TGTGCCAGCAGCACAACCTTCTCCCGACAGGAGGAATACTTC
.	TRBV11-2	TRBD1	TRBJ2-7	CASSLVGGTGDEQYF	TGTGCCAGCAGCCTCGTAGGAGGGACAGGGGACGAGCAGTACTTC
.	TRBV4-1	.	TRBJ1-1	CASSHGDGRSNTEAFF	TGCGCCAGCAGCCATGGGGACGGCAGATCGAACACTGAAGCTTTCTTT
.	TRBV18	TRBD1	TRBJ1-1	CASSPQTGVNTEAFF	TGTGCCAGCTCACCACAGACAGGGGTCAACACTGAAGCTTTCTTT
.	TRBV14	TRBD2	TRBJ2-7	CASSPSLAGSYEQYF	TGTGCCAGCAGCCCATCACTAGCGGGGTCCTACGAGCAGTACTTC
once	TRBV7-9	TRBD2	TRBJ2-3	CASSFIERGTTDTQYF	TGTGCCAGCAGCTTTATCGAGCGGGGGACGACAGATACGCAGTATTTT
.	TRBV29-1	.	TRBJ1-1	CSVVRVDTEAFF	TGCAGCGTTGTTAGGGTTGACACTGAAGCTTTCTTT
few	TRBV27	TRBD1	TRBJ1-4	CAGNRTGETNEKLFF	TGTGCCGGAAATAGGACAGGGGAGACTAATGAAAAACTGTTTTTT
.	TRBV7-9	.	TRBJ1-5	CASSLTGNKEPQHF	TGTGCCAGCAGCCTTACGGGGAATAAGGAGCCCCAGCATTTT
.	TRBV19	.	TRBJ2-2	CASSIGPTGELFF	TGTGCCAGTAGTATAGGACCTACCGGGGAGCTGTTTTTT
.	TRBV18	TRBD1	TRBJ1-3	CASLRDRSSSGNTIYF	TGTGCCAGCCTACGGGACAGGTCGAGCTCTGGAAACACCATATATTTT
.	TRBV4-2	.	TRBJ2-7	CASSQDRATGEQYF	TGTGCCAGCAGCCAAGATCGGGCAACGGGCGAGCAGTACTTC
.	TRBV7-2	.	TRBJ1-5	CASSPRPAAGNQPQHF	TGTGCCAGCAGCCCCCGACCTGCGGCGGGCAATCAGCCCCAGCATTTT
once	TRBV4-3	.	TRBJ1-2	CASSSSTGSLHGYTF	TGCGCCAGCAGCTCGTCAACAGGGAGCCTCCATGGCTACACCTTC
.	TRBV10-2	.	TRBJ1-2	CASSPGRSYGYTF	TGCGCCAGCAGCCCGGGCAGAAGCTATGGCTACACCTTC
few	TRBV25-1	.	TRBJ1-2	CASSEAGTMGYTF	TGTGCCAGCAGTGAGGCCGGTACTATGGGCTACACCTTC
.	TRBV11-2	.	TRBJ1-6	CASSFGWAERSPLHF	TGTGCCAGCAGCTTTGGGTGGGCCGAGCGCTCACCCCTCCACTTT
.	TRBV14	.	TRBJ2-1	CASSLLGTYNEQFF	TGTGCCAGCAGCCTGCTCGGGACTTACAATGAGCAGTTCTTC
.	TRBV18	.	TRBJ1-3	CASSAETVVGNTIYF	TGTGCCAGCTCAGCGGAGACCGTGGTCGGAAACACCATATATTTT
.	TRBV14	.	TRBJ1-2	CASSQGKYGYTF	TGTGCCAGCAGCCAAGGGAAATATGGCTACACCTTC
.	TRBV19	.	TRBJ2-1	CASSINVVGEQFF	TGTGCCAGTAGTATTAACGTGGTCGGGGAGCAGTTCTTC
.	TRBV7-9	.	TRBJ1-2	CASSLGTFYGYTF	TGTGCCAGCAGCTTGGGGACATTCTATGGCTACACCTTC
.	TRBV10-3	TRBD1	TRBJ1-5	CAISGGTEPSQPQHF	TGTGCCATCAGTGGGGGGACAGAACCATCTCAGCCCCAGCATTTT
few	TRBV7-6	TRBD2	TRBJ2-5	CASSLGTSGRGSTQYF	TGTGCCAGCAGCTTGGGGACTAGCGGCCGGGGGTCGACCCAGTACTTC
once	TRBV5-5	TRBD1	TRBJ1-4	CASRWSGTVNEKLFF	TGTGCCAGCAGATGGTCCGGGACAGTAAATGAAAAACTGTTTTTT
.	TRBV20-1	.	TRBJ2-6	CSASRDASGGANVLTF	TGCAGTGCTAGTAGAGACGCGAGTGGCGGGGCCAACGTCCTGACTTTC
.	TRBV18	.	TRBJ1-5	CASSPSGNPAGSNQPQHF	TGTGCCAGCTCACCATCCGGGAACCCCGCCGGGAGCAATCAGCCCCAGCATTTT
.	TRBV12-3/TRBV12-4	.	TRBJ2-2	CASSLERRRELFF	TGTGCCAGCAGTTTAGAGAGGCGTAGGGAGCTGTTTTTT
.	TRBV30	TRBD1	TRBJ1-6	CALGEGASPLHF	TGTGCCCTCGGCGAGGGGGCTTCACCCCTCCACTTT
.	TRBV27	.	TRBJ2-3	CASSLVWTDTQYF	TGTGCCAGCAGTTTAGTCTGGACAGATACGCAGTATTTT
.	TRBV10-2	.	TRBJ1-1	CASSSRQEGEAFF	TGCGCCAGCAGTTCCCGCCAGGAGGGTGAAGCTTTCTTT
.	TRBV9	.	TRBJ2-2	CASSVDITGELFF	TGTGCCAGCAGCGTTGATATCACCGGGGAGCTGTTTTTT
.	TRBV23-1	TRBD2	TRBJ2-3	CASSLRGGGTDTQYF	TGCGCCAGCAGCCTACGCGGGGGTGGCACAGATACGCAGTATTTT
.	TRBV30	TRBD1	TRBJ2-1	CAWSVLWDRSYNEQFF	TGTGCCTGGAGTGTACTCTGGGACAGGTCCTACAATGAGCAGTTCTTC
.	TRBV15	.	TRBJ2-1	CATSRDGVYNEQFF	TGTGCCACCAGCAGAGATGGAGTTTACAATGAGCAGTTCTTC
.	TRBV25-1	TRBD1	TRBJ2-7	CASSPGQGRCIF	TGTGCCAGCAGTCCTGGACAGGGAAGATGTATCTTC
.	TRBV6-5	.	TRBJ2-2	CASGRGGELFF	TGTGCCAGCGGACGAGGCGGGGAGCTGTTTTTT
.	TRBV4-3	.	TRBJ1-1	CASSPRGHGDTEAFF	TGCGCCAGCAGCCCCCGAGGCCACGGGGACACTGAAGCTTTCTTT
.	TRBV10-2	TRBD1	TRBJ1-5	CASSESGGTGGNQPQHF	TGCGCCAGCAGTGAGTCTGGCGGGACAGGGGGCAATCAGCCCCAGCATTTT